This is a list of T cell receptor beta chains from one sample in a study of blood T cell repertoires in COVID-19. Assay used: immunoSEQ multiplex PCR; TCRdb lists only in-frame clones, some missing. This repertoire shows about 140,000 clones, approximately 84% found once; its top ten account for roughly 3.4%. The sample taken for sequencing was PBMCs or T cells enriched from blood (not recorded which). The receptor source for this set is a woman aged 45-59 years with acute COVID-19. Both conserved end residues are part of each CDR3. D genes are given only for firm matches. Expanded clones get a size class; other rows say once, few or many, or leave the size out.

-	TRBJ1-4	TRBV9	17	-	CASSRGRGLVTNEKLFF	TGTGCCAGCAGCAGAGGAAGGGGCCTAGTCACTAATGAAAAACTGTTTTTT
TRBD2	TRBJ2-7	TRBV3-1/TRBV3-2	14	-	CASSLAGGSYEQYF	TGTGCCAGCAGCTTAGCGGGAGGCTCCTACGAGCAGTACTTC
TRBD2	TRBJ2-4	TRBV28	17	-	CASSLPGTSGRLGIQYF	TGTGCCAGCAGTCTACCCGGGACTAGCGGGAGACTCGGCATTCAGTACTTC
TRBD2	TRBJ2-1	TRBV13	15	-	CASSFSLAGRNEQFF	TGTGCCAGCAGCTTTTCGCTAGCGGGAAGGAATGAGCAGTTCTTC
TRBD1	TRBJ2-5	TRBV5-8	14	once	CASSSGQSQETQYF	TGTGCCAGCAGCTCGGGACAGAGCCAAGAGACCCAGTACTTC
-	TRBJ2-6	TRBV7-2	17	-	CASSAPGQTAGANVLTF	TGTGCCAGCAGCGCGCCGGGACAAACGGCTGGGGCCAACGTCCTGACTTTC
TRBD1	TRBJ1-1	TRBV5-1	13	-	CASSQGASAEAFF	TGCGCCAGCAGTCAGGGGGCCAGTGCTGAAGCTTTCTTT
TRBD2	TRBJ2-3	TRBV15	17	-	CATSRTGLAGGTDTQYF	TGTGCCACCAGCAGAACCGGACTAGCGGGAGGGACAGATACGCAGTATTTT
TRBD1	TRBJ2-1	TRBV3-1/TRBV3-2	16	-	CASSQEFPGQGHEQFF	TGTGCCAGCAGCCAAGAATTTCCGGGACAGGGGCATGAGCAGTTCTTC
-	TRBJ2-3	TRBV7-9	17	-	CASSVGYRVPSTDTQYF	TGTGCCAGCAGCGTAGGCTACAGGGTCCCTAGCACAGATACGCAGTATTTT
TRBD2	TRBJ2-3	TRBV5-1	17	-	CASSSRLAGGHTDTQYF	TGCGCCAGCAGCTCTAGACTAGCGGGAGGGCACACAGATACGCAGTATTTT
-	TRBJ2-1	TRBV11-3	16	-	CASSLWGSVVGNEQFF	TGTGCCAGCAGCTTGTGGGGCAGCGTCGTGGGGAATGAGCAGTTCTTC
TRBD2	TRBJ2-3	TRBV5-1	18	once	CASSFPGTSGRTTDTQYF	TGCGCCAGCAGCTTCCCCGGGACTAGCGGGAGAACCACAGATACGCAGTATTTT
TRBD1	TRBJ1-4	TRBV5-1	16	once	CASSAEPTGVGEKLFF	TGCGCCAGCAGCGCGGAACCCACAGGGGTTGGGGAAAAACTGTTTTTT
TRBD1	TRBJ2-4	TRBV5-4	15	-	CASSLTGTGVNIQYF	TGTGCCAGCAGCTTGACCGGGACAGGGGTAAACATTCAGTACTTC
TRBD1	TRBJ2-1	TRBV10-2	15	-	CASSEDRVSYNEQFF	TGCGCCAGCAGTGAAGACAGGGTCTCCTACAATGAGCAGTTCTTC
TRBD2	TRBJ2-3	TRBV29-1	16	-	CSVSGTSGVRTDTQYF	TGCAGCGTTAGCGGGACTAGCGGCGTAAGAACAGATACGCAGTATTTT
TRBD1	TRBJ1-4	TRBV7-8	15	-	CASNSRGTENEKLFF	TGTGCCAGCAATTCTCGGGGGACAGAGAATGAAAAACTGTTTTTT
-	TRBJ2-1	TRBV5-4	15	few	CASSFISGTYNEQFF	TGTGCCAGCAGCTTTATATCCGGGACCTACAATGAGCAGTTCTTC
-	TRBJ1-2	TRBV20-1	11	-	CSAKQVFGYTF	TGCAGTGCCAAACAGGTTTTTGGCTACACCTTC
-	TRBJ2-3	TRBV5-6	14	-	CASSLVLVLDTQYF	TGTGCCAGCAGCTTGGTATTAGTCTTAGATACGCAGTATTTT
TRBD2	TRBJ2-6	TRBV9	18	-	CASGRTSGIPTGANVLTF	TGTGCCAGCGGAAGGACTAGCGGCATCCCGACTGGGGCCAACGTCCTGACTTTC
-	TRBJ2-3	TRBV5-4	15	few	CASRPGLPFTDTQYF	TGTGCCAGCAGGCCGGGACTCCCTTTCACAGATACGCAGTATTTT
-	TRBJ1-2	TRBV5-4	15	-	CASSLGGGEDYGYTF	TGTGCCAGCAGCTTGGGGGGCGGTGAGGACTATGGCTACACCTTC
TRBD1	TRBJ2-1	TRBV9	16	-	CASSVGGQLLNNEQFF	TGTGCCAGCAGCGTAGGGGGACAGCTCCTAAACAATGAGCAGTTCTTC
TRBD2	TRBJ2-1	TRBV4-1	17	-	CASSRTTSGSAHNEQFF	TGCGCCAGCAGCCGGACCACTAGCGGGAGTGCCCACAATGAGCAGTTCTTC
-	TRBJ1-2	TRBV21-1	18	-	CASSKGDGDYSRNYGYTF	TGTGCCAGCAGCAAAGGAGACGGGGACTATAGCCGTAACTATGGCTACACCTTC
-	TRBJ2-1	TRBV11-2	14	-	CASSQAVPQGEQFF	TGTGCCAGCAGCCAAGCTGTGCCCCAGGGTGAGCAGTTCTTC
TRBD2	TRBJ2-6	TRBV4-1	15	-	CASSQGSGGANVLTF	TGCGCCAGCAGCCAAGGTTCGGGAGGAGCCAACGTCCTGACTTTC
-	TRBJ2-1	TRBV27	11	-	CASSIYGEQFF	TGTGCCAGCAGCATCTACGGGGAGCAGTTCTTC
TRBD2	TRBJ2-7	TRBV30	15	-	CAFHPGRVSSYEQYF	TGTGCCTTCCACCCAGGGAGGGTAAGCTCCTACGAGCAGTACTTC
TRBD2	TRBJ2-3	TRBV7-8	17	-	CASSLPRAGGRTDTQYF	TGTGCCAGCAGCTTACCCCGTGCGGGAGGTCGCACAGATACGCAGTATTTT
TRBD2	TRBJ2-1	TRBV9	15	-	CASSPYGRHGDEQFF	TGTGCCAGCAGCCCCTACGGGAGGCATGGGGATGAGCAGTTCTTC
-	TRBJ1-1	TRBV13	15	-	CASSPLGELNTEAFF	TGTGCCAGCAGCCCCCTTGGAGAGCTAAACACTGAAGCTTTCTTT
-	TRBJ2-6	TRBV5-5	16	-	CASSLAVSSGANVLTF	TGTGCCAGCAGCTTGGCCGTCAGCTCTGGGGCCAACGTCCTGACTTTC
-	TRBJ1-3	TRBV25-1	15	-	CASSDPRVAGNTIYF	TGTGCCAGCAGTGACCCCCGGGTGGCTGGAAACACCATATATTTT
TRBD2	TRBJ2-3	TRBV19	17	-	CASSSLLAGGRSDTQYF	TGTGCCAGTAGTTCTTTACTAGCGGGAGGACGGTCAGATACGCAGTATTTT
-	TRBJ1-3	TRBV9	13	-	CASSAEPGNTIYF	TGTGCCAGCAGCGCTGAGCCTGGAAACACCATATATTTT
-	TRBJ1-2	TRBV7-9	14	-	CASSLDGGSNGYTF	TGTGCCAGCAGCTTAGATGGGGGGAGTAATGGCTACACCTTC
TRBD2	TRBJ2-1	TRBV6-1	20	-	CASSGPGTSGSDAFYNEQFF	TGTGCCAGCAGTGGACCTGGGACTAGCGGGAGTGATGCCTTCTACAATGAGCAGTTCTTC
-	TRBJ2-7	TRBV29-1	11	-	CSVDSSYEQYF	TGCAGCGTTGACAGCTCCTACGAGCAGTACTTC
-	TRBJ1-6	TRBV27	12	-	CASGRASSPLHF	TGTGCCTCGGGCAGGGCTTCTTCACCCCTCCACTTT
-	TRBJ1-5	TRBV5-8	14	-	CASRMSLSNQPQHF	TGTGCCAGCAGAATGAGCCTTAGCAATCAGCCCCAGCATTTT
-	TRBJ1-1	TRBV3-1/TRBV3-2	16	-	CASSPRRGGTNTEAFF	TGTGCCAGCAGCCCAAGGCGGGGGGGCACGAACACTGAAGCTTTCTTT
TRBD1	TRBJ2-2	TRBV7-9	16	once	CASSDAGTGNTGELFF	TGTGCCAGCAGTGACGCCGGGACAGGGAACACCGGGGAGCTGTTTTTT
TRBD1	TRBJ2-7	TRBV6-5	13	-	CASRGTGDYEQYF	TGTGCCAGCAGAGGGACAGGGGACTACGAGCAGTACTTC
TRBD2	TRBJ2-1	TRBV5-1	16	-	CASSLVLLAGKNEQFF	TGCGCCAGCAGCTTGGTTCTACTAGCGGGGAAGAATGAGCAGTTCTTC
TRBD2	TRBJ2-1	TRBV10-2	14	-	CASRLAGGGDEQFF	TGCGCCAGCAGATTAGCGGGTGGGGGAGATGAGCAGTTCTTC
TRBD2	TRBJ2-3	TRBV3-1/TRBV3-2	15	-	CASSPYTGGTDTQYF	TGTGCCAGCAGCCCATATACCGGGGGGACAGATACGCAGTATTTT
-	TRBJ2-2	TRBV5-8	14	-	CASSLWQNTGELFF	TGTGCCAGCAGCTTGTGGCAGAACACCGGGGAGCTGTTTTTT
-	TRBJ1-1	TRBV7-8	12	-	CASSSWGREAFF	TGTGCCAGCAGCTCCTGGGGGCGTGAAGCTTTCTTT
TRBD1	TRBJ2-5	TRBV5-4	14	-	CASSTATGLETQYF	TGTGCCAGCAGCACGGCGACAGGGCTAGAGACCCAGTACTTC
-	TRBJ1-5	TRBV5-6	14	-	CASSPRGRGQPQHF	TGTGCCAGCAGCCCCAGGGGACGAGGGCAGCCCCAGCATTTT